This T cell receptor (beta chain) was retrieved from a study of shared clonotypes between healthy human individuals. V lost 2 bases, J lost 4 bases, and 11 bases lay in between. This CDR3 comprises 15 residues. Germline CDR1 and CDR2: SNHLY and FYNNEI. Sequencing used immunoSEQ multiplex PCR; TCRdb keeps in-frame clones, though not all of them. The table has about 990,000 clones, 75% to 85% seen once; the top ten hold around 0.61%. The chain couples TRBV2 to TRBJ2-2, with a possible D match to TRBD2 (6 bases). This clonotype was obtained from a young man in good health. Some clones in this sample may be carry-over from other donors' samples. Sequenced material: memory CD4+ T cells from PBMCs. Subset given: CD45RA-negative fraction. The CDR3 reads CASSEFAGITGELFF. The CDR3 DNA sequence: TGTGCCAGCAGTGAATTTGCGGGGATCACCGGGGAGCTGTTTTTT.